Here is one T cell receptor (beta chain) with its context. The data derive from a study of beta chain features in type 1 diabetes. Germline CDR1 reads SGHTA; CDR2 reads FQGNSA. The CDR3 totals 15 residues. Trimming pared 1 base from V and 6 bases from J, leaving 13 bases between. Expressed TCRB transcripts were sequenced after all isolated RNA was converted to cDNA. Method: immunoSEQ multiplex PCR; TCRdb's copy keeps in-frame clones and lacks some. The table includes hundreds of thousands of clones, around 68% detected once. The genes are TRBV7-2 and TRBJ1-3; D not certain. The clonotype comes from a man in his thirties or forties in good health. The sample consisted of naive CD4+ T cells from blood. The CDR3 reads CASSLDGRRQNTIYF. The CDR3 DNA sequence: TGTGCCAGCAGCTTAGATGGACGGAGACAAAACACCATATATTTT.